This TCR beta chain was captured in a study of blood T cell repertoires in COVID-19. The assay was immunoSEQ multiplex PCR, and TCRdb's table has in-frame clones only and misses some. The sample gives roughly 210,000 clones, approximately 90% of which show up once; over 1.5% is in the top ten. Germline V gene lookup returns CDR1 MDHEN and CDR2 SYDVKM. V trimming: 5 bases; J trimming: 6 bases; junction bases outside the gene matches: 11. This CDR3 is built from 15 residues. The sample taken for sequencing was peripheral blood. The chain links TRBV28 to TRBJ2-3, with 7 nucleotides matching TRBD1. The TCR was taken from a man between 65 and 79 years old with acute or convalescent COVID-19. CDR3 protein: CASSAPAGQADTQYF. The DNA for the CDR3 is TGTGCCAGCAGTGCTCCGGCTGGACAGGCGGATACGCAGTATTTT.